The 9 T cell receptor beta chains reported below all come from one sample, sequenced in a study of blood T cell repertoires in COVID-19. The data were produced by immunoSEQ multiplex PCR, yet TCRdb's version contains in-frame clones alone and is incomplete. Counted here are fewer than 350,000 clones, 65% to 90% occurring once; the ten biggest clones make up about 4%. Sequencing was carried out using PBMCs or T cells enriched from blood (not recorded which). The receptors derive from a woman aged 40 to 50 with acute COVID-19.

The chain joins TRBV27 to TRBJ1-2, with 7 bases that match TRBD1. The V and J ends lost 10 bases and 8 bases, in that order; junction bases with no gene match: 7. Germline CDR1 MNHEY, CDR2 SMNVEV (reference sequence). The CDR3 is made up of 11 amino acids. The CDR3 loop is CAKGQTLGYTF. CDR3 nucleotide sequence: TGTGCCAAGGGACAGACCCTCGGCTACACCTTC.

The chain links TRBV5-1 to TRBJ2-2; a weak D match, TRBD2 (5 bases). The CDR3 spans 14 residues. Trimming took 0 bases from V and 5 from J, leaving 8 bases between them. Germline CDR1 and CDR2: SGHRS and YFSETQ. CDR3 protein: CASSLAGETGELFF. CDR3 DNA: TGCGCCAGCAGCTTGGCCGGGGAAACCGGGGAGCTGTTTTTT.

The V call is TRBV28, the J call TRBJ1-3, with D possibly TRBD1 on 5 matching bases. The CDR3 is made up of 15 amino acids. Trimming cost V 6 bases and J 0 bases, with 12 bases left between them. CDR1 MDHEN and CDR2 SYDVKM come from the germline V gene. Here the CDR3 DNA reads TGTGCCAGCAGCCTGGGGGGGGACTCTGGAAACACCATATATTTT. Amino acids: CASSLGGDSGNTIYF. The full variable domain, completed using reference TRBV28 and TRBJ1-3, is DVKVTQSSRYLVKRTGEKVFLECVQDMDHENMFWYRQDPGLGLRLIYFSYDVKMKEKGDIPEGYSVSREKKERFSLILESASTNQTSMYLCASSLGGDSGNTIYFGEGSWLTVV.

The V gene is TRBV7-2, the J gene TRBJ2-7, with D possibly TRBD1 on 5 matching bases. The CDR3 is 14 residues long. Trimming removed 1 base at V and 8 bases at J, with 15 bases between. Germline CDR1 and CDR2: SGHTA and FQGNSA. The CDR3 DNA reads as TGTGCCAGCAGCTTAGAGGGTCAGGGTACTAAGCAGTACTTC. Amino acids: CASSLEGQGTKQYF.

J is TRBJ2-1 and V is TRBV6-4; tentatively, D is TRBD1 (8 bases). Germline V gene data show CDR1 as MRHNA and CDR2 as SNTAGT. There are 15 residues in the CDR3. Trimming pared 6 bases from V and 1 base from J, leaving 13 bases between. Here the CDR3 reads CASSVQGGSYNEQFF. The CDR3 region has the DNA TGTGCCAGCAGCGTACAGGGGGGGTCCTACAATGAGCAGTTCTTC.

This clone was detected once. The chain joins TRBV7-6 to TRBJ2-7; 9 bases map to TRBD1. The J segment lost 2 bases and the V segment lost 4 bases, leaving 6 bases of the junction unmatched. The CDR3 is 15 amino acids. Germline V gene sequence: CDR1 SGHVS, CDR2 FNYEAQ. The CDR3 DNA reads as TGTGCCAGCAGCTGGAACAGGGGGCCGACCTACGAGCAGTACTTC. This codes for CASSWNRGPTYEQYF.

The gene calls are TRBV5-4 and TRBJ2-2, with a possible D match to TRBD1 (6 bases). This CDR3 region has 15 residues. Germline V CDR1 and CDR2: SGHNT, YYREEE (reference sequence). V shed 0 bases and J shed 7 bases, with 13 bases lying between them. The chain's CDR3 is CASSLGAGDSGELFF. The CDR3 region has the DNA TGTGCCAGCAGCTTGGGGGCAGGGGATAGCGGGGAGCTGTTTTTT.

This clone was recorded many times. V usage is TRBV6-2 or TRBV6-3 and J usage is TRBJ1-2; D gene ambiguous. The CDR3 is made up of 13 amino acids. Deletions cut 5 bases from V and 2 bases from J, with 9 bases between. The V gene's germline CDR1 is MNHEY and CDR2 SVGEGT. Here the CDR3 reads CASSQNFNYGYTF. Written as DNA, the CDR3 is TGTGCCAGCAGTCAGAATTTCAACTATGGCTACACCTTC.

The chain employs TRBV4-1 and TRBJ2-1; 11 bases agree with TRBD2. This CDR3 has 15 amino acids. Germline trimming cut 2 bases from V and 8 bases from J; bases unmatched to any gene: 5. Germline CDR1 reads MGHRA; CDR2 reads YSYEKL. The CDR3: CASSQNLAGGDEQFF. DNA of the CDR3: TGCGCCAGCAGCCAAAACCTAGCGGGAGGCGATGAGCAGTTCTTC.